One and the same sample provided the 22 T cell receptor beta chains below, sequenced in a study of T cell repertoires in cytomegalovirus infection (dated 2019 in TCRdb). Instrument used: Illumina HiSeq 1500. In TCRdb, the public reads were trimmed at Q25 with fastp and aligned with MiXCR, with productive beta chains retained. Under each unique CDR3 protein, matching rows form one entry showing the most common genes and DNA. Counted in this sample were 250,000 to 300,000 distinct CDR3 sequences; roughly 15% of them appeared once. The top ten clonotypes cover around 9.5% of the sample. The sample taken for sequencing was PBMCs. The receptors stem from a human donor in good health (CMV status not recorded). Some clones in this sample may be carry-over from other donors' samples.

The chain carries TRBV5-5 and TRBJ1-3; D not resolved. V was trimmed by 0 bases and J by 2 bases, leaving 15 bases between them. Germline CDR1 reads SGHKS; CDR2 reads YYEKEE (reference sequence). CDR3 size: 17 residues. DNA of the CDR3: TGTGCCAGCAGCTTGGTACGGGCGGGAGGCACTGGAAACACCATATATTTT. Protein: CASSLVRAGGTGNTIYF. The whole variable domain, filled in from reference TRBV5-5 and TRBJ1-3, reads DAGVTQSPTHLIKTRGQQVTLRCSPISGHKSVSWYQQVLGQGPQFIFQYYEKEERGRGNFPDRFSARQFPNYSSELNVNALLLGDSALYLCASSLVRAGGTGNTIYFGEGSWLTVV.

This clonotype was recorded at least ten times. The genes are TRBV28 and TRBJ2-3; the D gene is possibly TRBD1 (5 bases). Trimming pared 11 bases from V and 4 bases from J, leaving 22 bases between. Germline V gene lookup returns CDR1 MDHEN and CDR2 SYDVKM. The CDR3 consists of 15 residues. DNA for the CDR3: TGTGCCTGTGCAGGGTCTTCAATCGGCTCAGATACGCAGTATTTT. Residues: CACAGSSIGSDTQYF.

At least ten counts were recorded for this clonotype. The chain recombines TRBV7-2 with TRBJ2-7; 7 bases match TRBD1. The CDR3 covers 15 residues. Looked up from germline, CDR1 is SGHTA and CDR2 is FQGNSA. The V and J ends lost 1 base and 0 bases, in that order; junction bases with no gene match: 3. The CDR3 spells CASSLGQGVSYEQYF. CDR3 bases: TGTGCCAGCAGCTTAGGGCAGGGGGTCTCCTACGAGCAGTACTTC.

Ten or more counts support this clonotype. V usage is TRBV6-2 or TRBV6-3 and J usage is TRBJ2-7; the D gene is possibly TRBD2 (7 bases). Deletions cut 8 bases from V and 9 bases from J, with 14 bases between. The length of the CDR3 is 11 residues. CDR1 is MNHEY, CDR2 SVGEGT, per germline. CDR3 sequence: CASEGGGVQYF. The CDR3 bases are TGTGCCAGCGAAGGGGGAGGGGTGCAGTACTTC.

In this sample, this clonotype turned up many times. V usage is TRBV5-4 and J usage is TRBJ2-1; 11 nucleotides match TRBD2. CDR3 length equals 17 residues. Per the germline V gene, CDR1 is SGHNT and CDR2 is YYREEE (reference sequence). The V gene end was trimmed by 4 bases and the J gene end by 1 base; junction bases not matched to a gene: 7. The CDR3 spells CASSVPGLAASYNEQFF. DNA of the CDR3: TGTGCCAGCAGCGTTCCGGGACTAGCGGCTTCCTACAATGAGCAGTTCTTC.

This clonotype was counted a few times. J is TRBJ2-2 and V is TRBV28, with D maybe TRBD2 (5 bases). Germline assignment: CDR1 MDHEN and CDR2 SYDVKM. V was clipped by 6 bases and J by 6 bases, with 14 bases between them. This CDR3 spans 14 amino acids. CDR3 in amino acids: CASSPARAAGELFF. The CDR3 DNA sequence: TGTGCCAGCAGCCCGGCGCGGGCGGCCGGGGAGCTGTTTTTT.

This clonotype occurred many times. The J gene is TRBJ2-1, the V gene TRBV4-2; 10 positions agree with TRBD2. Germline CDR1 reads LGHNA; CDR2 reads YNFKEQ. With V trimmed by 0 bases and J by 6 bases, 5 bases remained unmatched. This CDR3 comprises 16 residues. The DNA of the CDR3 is TGTGCCAGCAGCCAAGAAGCTAGCGGGAGCTTCAATGAGCAGTTCTTC. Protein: CASSQEASGSFNEQFF.

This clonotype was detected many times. The CDR3 coding sequence is TGTGCCAGCAGCCGTCAGCGGGAGTCCTATGAGCAGTTCTTC. This gives the protein CASSRQRESYEQFF. The chain has TRBV7-2 and TRBJ2-1; 8 nucleotides agree with TRBD2. Per the germline V gene, CDR1 is SGHTA and CDR2 is FQGNSA. The V gene end was trimmed by 5 bases and the J gene end by 8 bases; junction bases not matched to a gene: 8. The CDR3 has 14 amino acids.

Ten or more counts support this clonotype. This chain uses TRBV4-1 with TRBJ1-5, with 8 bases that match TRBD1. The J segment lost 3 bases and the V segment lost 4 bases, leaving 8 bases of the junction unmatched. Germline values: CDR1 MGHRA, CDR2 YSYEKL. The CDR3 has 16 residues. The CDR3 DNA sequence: TGCGCCAGCAGCCGCACTCCGGGACAGGTCAATCAGCCCCAGCATTTT. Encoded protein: CASSRTPGQVNQPQHF.

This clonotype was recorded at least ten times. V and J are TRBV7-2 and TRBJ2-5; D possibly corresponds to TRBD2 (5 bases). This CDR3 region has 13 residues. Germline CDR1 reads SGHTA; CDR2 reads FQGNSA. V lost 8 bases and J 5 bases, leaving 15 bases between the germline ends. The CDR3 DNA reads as TGTGCCAGCGGGATTAGCGTACACGAGACCCAGTACTTC. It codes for CASGISVHETQYF.

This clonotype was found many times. As DNA, the CDR3 is TGTGCCAGCAGCCTTACGGGGGTGGGGACTGAAGCTTTCTTT. Amino acids: CASSLTGVGTEAFF. The rearrangement links TRBV12-3 or TRBV12-4 to TRBJ1-1; tentatively, D is TRBD1 (5 bases). Trimming removed 6 bases from V and 5 bases from J, with 16 bases in between. This CDR3 is built from 14 residues.

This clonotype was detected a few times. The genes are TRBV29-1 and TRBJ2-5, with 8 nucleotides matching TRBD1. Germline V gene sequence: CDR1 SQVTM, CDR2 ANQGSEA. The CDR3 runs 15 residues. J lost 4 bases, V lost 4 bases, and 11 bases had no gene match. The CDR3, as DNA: TGCAGCGTTGGAGGGAGGACAGGGCCTCTAGAGACCCAGTACTTC. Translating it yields CSVGGRTGPLETQYF.

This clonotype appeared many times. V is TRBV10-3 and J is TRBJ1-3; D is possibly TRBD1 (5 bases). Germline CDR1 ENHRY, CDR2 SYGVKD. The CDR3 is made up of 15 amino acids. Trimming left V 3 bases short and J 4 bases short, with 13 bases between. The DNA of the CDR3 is TGTGCCATCAGTGAAGGTGGGGGGACCGGAAACACCATATATTTT. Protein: CAISEGGGTGNTIYF.

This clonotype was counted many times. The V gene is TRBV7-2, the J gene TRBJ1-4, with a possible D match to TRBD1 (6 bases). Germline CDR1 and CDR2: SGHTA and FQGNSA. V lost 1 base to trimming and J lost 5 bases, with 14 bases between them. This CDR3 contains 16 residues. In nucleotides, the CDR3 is TGTGCCAGCAGCTTAGGAGCCGGGACACAAAATGAAAAACTGTTTTTT. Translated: CASSLGAGTQNEKLFF.

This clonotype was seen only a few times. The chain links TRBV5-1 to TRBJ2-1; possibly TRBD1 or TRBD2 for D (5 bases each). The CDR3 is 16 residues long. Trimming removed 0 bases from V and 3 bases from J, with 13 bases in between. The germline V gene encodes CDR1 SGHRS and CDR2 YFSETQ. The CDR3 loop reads CASSLVGDVSYNEQFF. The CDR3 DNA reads TGCGCCAGCAGCTTGGTTGGGGACGTAAGCTACAATGAGCAGTTCTTC.

This CDR3 reads CASSSGSGPRKYSNQPQHF. As DNA, the CDR3 is TGTGCCAGCAGTTCTGGGTCAGGACCACGGAAATATAGCAATCAGCCCCAGCATTTT. The chain joins TRBV28 to TRBJ1-5; D remains ambiguous. This CDR3 spans 19 amino acids. V was clipped by 4 bases and J by 0 bases, with 22 bases between them. Germline V gene data show CDR1 as MDHEN and CDR2 as SYDVKM. Together with reference TRBV28 and TRBJ1-5, the CDR3 gives the full variable domain: DVKVTQSSRYLVKRTGEKVFLECVQDMDHENMFWYRQDPGLGLRLIYFSYDVKMKEKGDIPEGYSVSREKKERFSLILESASTNQTSMYLCASSSGSGPRKYSNQPQHFGDGTRLSIL.

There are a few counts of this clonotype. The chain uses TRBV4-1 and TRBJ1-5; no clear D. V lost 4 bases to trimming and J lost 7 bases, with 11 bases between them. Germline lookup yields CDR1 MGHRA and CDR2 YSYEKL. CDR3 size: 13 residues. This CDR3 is CASSLQVLQPQHF. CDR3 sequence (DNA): TGCGCCAGCAGCCTGCAGGTTTTACAGCCCCAGCATTTT.

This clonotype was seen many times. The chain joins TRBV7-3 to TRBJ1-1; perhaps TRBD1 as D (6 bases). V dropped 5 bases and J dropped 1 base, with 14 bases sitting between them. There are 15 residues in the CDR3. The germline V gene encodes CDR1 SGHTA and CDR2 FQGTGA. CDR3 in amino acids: CASSIRDIPNTEAFF. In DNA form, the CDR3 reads TGTGCCAGCAGCATAAGGGACATCCCGAACACTGAAGCTTTCTTT.

CDR3 in DNA: TGTGCCAGCAGCGTAACCGGGACTAGCGGGGGGGCGCACGAGCAGTACTTC. Its translation: CASSVTGTSGGAHEQYF. This rearrangement joins TRBV6-2 or TRBV6-3 to TRBJ2-7; 16 bases agree with TRBD2. The CDR3 loop spans 17 amino acids. Germline V gene lookup returns CDR1 MNHEY and CDR2 SVGEGT. After removal of 6 bases from V and 5 bases from J, the junction contained 10 bases not matched to a gene.

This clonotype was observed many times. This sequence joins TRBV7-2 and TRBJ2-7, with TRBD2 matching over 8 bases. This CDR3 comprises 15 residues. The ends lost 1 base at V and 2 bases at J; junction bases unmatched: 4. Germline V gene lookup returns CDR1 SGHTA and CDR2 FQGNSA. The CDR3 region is CASSLGGRLAYEQYF. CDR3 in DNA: TGTGCCAGCAGCTTAGGCGGGAGGCTGGCCTACGAGCAGTACTTC. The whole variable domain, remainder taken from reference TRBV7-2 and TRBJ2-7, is GAGVSQSPSNKVTEKGKDVELRCDPISGHTALYWYRQSLGQGLEFLIYFQGNSAPDKSGLPSDRFSAERTGGSVSTLTIQRTQQEDSAVYLCASSLGGRLAYEQYFGPGTRLTVT.

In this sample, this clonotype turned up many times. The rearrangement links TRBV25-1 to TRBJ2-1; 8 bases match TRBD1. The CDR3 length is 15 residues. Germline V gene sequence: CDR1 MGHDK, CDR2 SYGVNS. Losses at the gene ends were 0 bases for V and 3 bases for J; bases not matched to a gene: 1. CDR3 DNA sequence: TGTGCCAGCAGTGAATATGACAGGGGCTACAATGAGCAGTTCTTC. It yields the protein CASSEYDRGYNEQFF.

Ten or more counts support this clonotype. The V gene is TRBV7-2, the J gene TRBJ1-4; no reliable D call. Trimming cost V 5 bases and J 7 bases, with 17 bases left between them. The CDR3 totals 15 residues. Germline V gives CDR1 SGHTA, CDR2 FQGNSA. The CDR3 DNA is TGTGCCAGCAGCGACATAGTGGGCAATCGTGAAAAACTGTTTTTT. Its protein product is CASSDIVGNREKLFF.